This is a list of T cell receptor beta chains from one sample in a study of blood T cell repertoires in COVID-19. Some clones are missing from TCRdb's copy, which holds only in-frame ones; the method was immunoSEQ multiplex PCR. The repertoire holds hundreds of thousands of clones, with 87% as singletons. Sample: PBMCs or T cells enriched from blood (not recorded which). The source is a woman between 18 and 30 years old who had recovered from COVID-19. The CDR3 runs from the conserved cysteine through the conserved F or W. The D gene is left open where the match is weak. Some rows have no size entry. The others give once, few or many, or a class for an expanded clone.

D gene: NA
J gene: TRBJ2-1
clone size: NA
V gene: TRBV4-2
CDR3 DNA: TGTGCCAGCAGCCAAGCGGGGGGCAGCTCCTACAATGAGCAGTTCTTC
CDR3 protein: CASSQAGGSSYNEQFF

D gene: TRBD2
J gene: TRBJ2-1
clone size: once
V gene: TRBV28
CDR3 DNA: TGTGCCAGCGAAAAAAGCGGGGGGATGGCCTACAATGAGCAGTTCTTC
CDR3 protein: CASEKSGGMAYNEQFF

D gene: NA
J gene: TRBJ1-6
clone size: NA
V gene: TRBV5-5
CDR3 DNA: TGTGCCAGCAGCTTGATTAGCGGGACCTATAATTCACCCCTCCACTTT
CDR3 protein: CASSLISGTYNSPLHF

D gene: TRBD1
J gene: TRBJ1-2
clone size: NA
V gene: TRBV19
CDR3 DNA: TGTGCCAGTACCGGGACAGGGTTGAATGGCTACACCTTC
CDR3 protein: CASTGTGLNGYTF

D gene: NA
J gene: TRBJ1-5
clone size: NA
V gene: TRBV28
CDR3 DNA: TGTGCCAGCAGTTTCGCCAGTAGCAATCAGCCCCAGCATTTT
CDR3 protein: CASSFASSNQPQHF

D gene: NA
J gene: TRBJ1-5
clone size: NA
V gene: TRBV7-2
CDR3 DNA: TGTGCCAGCAGCCCAGTGGCCAGGAGGAATCAGCCCCAGCATTTT
CDR3 protein: CASSPVARRNQPQHF

D gene: NA
J gene: TRBJ1-2
clone size: NA
V gene: TRBV3-1/TRBV3-2
CDR3 DNA: TGTGCCAGCAGCCAAGGGACAGCTCTCTATGGCTACACCTTC
CDR3 protein: CASSQGTALYGYTF

D gene: TRBD2
J gene: TRBJ2-7
clone size: NA
V gene: TRBV7-6
CDR3 DNA: TGTGCCAGCAGCCCGATTGCAGCGGGGTTGGGGACTACGAGGGAGCAGTACTTC
CDR3 protein: CASSPIAAGLGTTREQYF

D gene: NA
J gene: TRBJ2-7
clone size: once
V gene: TRBV11-1
CDR3 DNA: TGTGCCAGCAGCTTATCCTCGATCGGGACCTACGAGCAGTACTTC
CDR3 protein: CASSLSSIGTYEQYF

D gene: NA
J gene: TRBJ1-2
clone size: NA
V gene: TRBV6-1
CDR3 DNA: TGTGCCAGCAGTGAGCAAGGGGCCCTAGACTATGGCTACACCTTC
CDR3 protein: CASSEQGALDYGYTF

D gene: TRBD1
J gene: TRBJ1-2
clone size: NA
V gene: TRBV30
CDR3 DNA: TGTGCCTGGAGTAGGGACAGTTCGTACTATGGCTACACCTTC
CDR3 protein: CAWSRDSSYYGYTF

D gene: NA
J gene: TRBJ2-7
clone size: NA
V gene: TRBV4-2
CDR3 DNA: TGTGCCAGCAGCCAAGGAGCCTTAACAGGGATCTACGAGCAGTACTTC
CDR3 protein: CASSQGALTGIYEQYF

D gene: NA
J gene: TRBJ2-3
clone size: NA
V gene: TRBV6-6
CDR3 DNA: TGTGCCAGCAGTTCAAGACTAGGCACAGATACGCAGTATTTT
CDR3 protein: CASSSRLGTDTQYF

D gene: TRBD2
J gene: TRBJ2-7
clone size: NA
V gene: TRBV2
CDR3 DNA: TGTGCCAGCAAGGGACTAGGCCGCATCGCTCCCTGGGACGAGCAGTACTTC
CDR3 protein: CASKGLGRIAPWDEQYF

D gene: TRBD1
J gene: TRBJ1-2
clone size: many
V gene: TRBV7-8
CDR3 DNA: TGTGCCAGCAGCCCCCTATTTCCCGGGACAGGGAGAATGTGGGGCTACACCTTC
CDR3 protein: CASSPLFPGTGRMWGYTF

D gene: TRBD2
J gene: TRBJ2-2
clone size: NA
V gene: TRBV2
CDR3 DNA: TGTGCCAGCAGTCGGACTAGCGGAAACACCGGGGAGCTGTTTTTT
CDR3 protein: CASSRTSGNTGELFF

D gene: NA
J gene: TRBJ1-6
clone size: NA
V gene: TRBV28
CDR3 DNA: TGTGCCAGCAGTTTTGGCAGGGACTATAATTCACCCCTCCACTTT
CDR3 protein: CASSFGRDYNSPLHF

D gene: TRBD1
J gene: TRBJ1-3
clone size: NA
V gene: TRBV25-1
CDR3 DNA: TGTGCCAGCAGTGAAGCGACAGGGGCTGGAAACACCATATATTTT
CDR3 protein: CASSEATGAGNTIYF

D gene: TRBD2
J gene: TRBJ2-5
clone size: NA
V gene: TRBV7-9
CDR3 DNA: TGTGCCAGCAGCTTGGGTACCGGGAGGACCCGCTCAGAGACCCAGTACTTC
CDR3 protein: CASSLGTGRTRSETQYF

D gene: TRBD1
J gene: TRBJ2-5
clone size: NA
V gene: TRBV7-6
CDR3 DNA: TGTGCCAGCAGCTCGTATGCGACAGGGGTTCAAGAGACCCAGTACTTC
CDR3 protein: CASSSYATGVQETQYF

D gene: TRBD1
J gene: TRBJ2-7
clone size: NA
V gene: TRBV4-1
CDR3 DNA: TGCGCCAGCAGCCAATTTGCCTTAAACACCCGGGACAGGTCCTACGAGCAGTACTTC
CDR3 protein: CASSQFALNTRDRSYEQYF

D gene: TRBD2
J gene: TRBJ2-1
clone size: NA
V gene: TRBV7-8
CDR3 DNA: TGTGCCAGCAGCTCACGGCTAGCGGGAGGTCTCCCCGACGACAATGAGCAGTTCTTC
CDR3 protein: CASSSRLAGGLPDDNEQFF

D gene: TRBD1
J gene: TRBJ2-7
clone size: NA
V gene: TRBV5-1
CDR3 DNA: TGCGCCAGCAGTCGTTGGACGTCCGGGACAGGGACCTACGAGCAGTACTTC
CDR3 protein: CASSRWTSGTGTYEQYF

D gene: TRBD2
J gene: TRBJ2-1
clone size: many
V gene: TRBV27
CDR3 DNA: TGTGCCAGCAGTTTCGGGCCTAGCGGAGGGCAGTTCTTC
CDR3 protein: CASSFGPSGGQFF

D gene: NA
J gene: TRBJ1-2
clone size: NA
V gene: TRBV11-1
CDR3 DNA: TGTGCCAGCAGCTTAAGCAGGAACTATGGCTACACCTTC
CDR3 protein: CASSLSRNYGYTF

D gene: NA
J gene: TRBJ1-4
clone size: NA
V gene: TRBV19
CDR3 DNA: TGTGCCAGTAGTCAAACAAGTGTCAACGAAAAACTGTTTTTT
CDR3 protein: CASSQTSVNEKLFF

D gene: TRBD1
J gene: TRBJ1-2
clone size: NA
V gene: TRBV19
CDR3 DNA: TGTGCCAGTAGCACGACAGGGGAAACTAACTATGGCTACACCTTC
CDR3 protein: CASSTTGETNYGYTF

D gene: TRBD1
J gene: TRBJ2-3
clone size: NA
V gene: TRBV27
CDR3 DNA: TGTGCCAGCAGTTTACTCTGGGACAGGGGGACAGATACGCAGTATTTT
CDR3 protein: CASSLLWDRGTDTQYF